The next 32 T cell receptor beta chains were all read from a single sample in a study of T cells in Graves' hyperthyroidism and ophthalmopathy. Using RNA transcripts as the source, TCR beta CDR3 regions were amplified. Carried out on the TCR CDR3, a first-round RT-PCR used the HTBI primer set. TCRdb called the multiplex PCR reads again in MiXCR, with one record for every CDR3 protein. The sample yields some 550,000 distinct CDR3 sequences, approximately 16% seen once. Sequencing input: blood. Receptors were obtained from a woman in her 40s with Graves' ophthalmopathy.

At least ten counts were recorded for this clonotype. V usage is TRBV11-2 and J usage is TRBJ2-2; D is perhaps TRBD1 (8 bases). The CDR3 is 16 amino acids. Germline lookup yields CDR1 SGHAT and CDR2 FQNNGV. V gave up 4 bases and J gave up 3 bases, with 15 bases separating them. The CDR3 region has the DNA TGTGCCAGCAGCTGGAGGACAGGGAGGGACACCGGGGAGCTGTTTTTT. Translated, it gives CASSWRTGRDTGELFF.

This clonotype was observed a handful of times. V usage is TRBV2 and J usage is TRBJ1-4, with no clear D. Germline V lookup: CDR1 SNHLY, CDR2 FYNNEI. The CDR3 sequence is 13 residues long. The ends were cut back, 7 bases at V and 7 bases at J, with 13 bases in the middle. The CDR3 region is CASIQYTGEKLFF. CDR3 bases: TGTGCCAGCATCCAGTACACGGGTGAAAAACTGTTTTTT. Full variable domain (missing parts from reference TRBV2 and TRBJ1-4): EPEVTQTPSHQVTQMGQEVILRCVPISNHLYFYWYRQILGQKVEFLVSFYNNEISEKSEIFDDQFSVERPDGSNFTLKIRSTKLEDSAMYFCASIQYTGEKLFFGSGTQLSVL.

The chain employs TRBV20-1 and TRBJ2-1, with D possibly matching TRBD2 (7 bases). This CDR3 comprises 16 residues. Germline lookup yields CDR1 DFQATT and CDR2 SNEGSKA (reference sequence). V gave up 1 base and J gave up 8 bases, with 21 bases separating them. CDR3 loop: CSARAPAGDTGHEQFF. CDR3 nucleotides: TGCAGTGCTAGAGCCCCCGCGGGGGACACAGGCCATGAGCAGTTCTTC.

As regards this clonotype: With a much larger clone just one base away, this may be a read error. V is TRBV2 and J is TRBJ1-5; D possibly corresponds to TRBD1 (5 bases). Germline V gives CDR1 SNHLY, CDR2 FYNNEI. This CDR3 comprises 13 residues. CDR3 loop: CAGRQYSNRPQHF. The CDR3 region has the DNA TGTGCCGGCCGACAGTATAGCAATCGGCCCCAGCATTTT.

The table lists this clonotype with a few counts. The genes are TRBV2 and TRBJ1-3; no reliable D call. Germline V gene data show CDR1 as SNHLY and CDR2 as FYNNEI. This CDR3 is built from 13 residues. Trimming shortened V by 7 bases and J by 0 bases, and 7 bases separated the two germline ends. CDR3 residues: CASKEDSGNTIYF. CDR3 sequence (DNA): TGTGCCAGCAAGGAGGACTCTGGAAACACCATATATTTT.

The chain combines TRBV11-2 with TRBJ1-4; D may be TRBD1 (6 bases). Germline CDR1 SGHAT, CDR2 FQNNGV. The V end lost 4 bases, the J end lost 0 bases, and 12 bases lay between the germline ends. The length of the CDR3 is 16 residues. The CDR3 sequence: CASSSDRTATNEKLFF. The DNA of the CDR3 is TGTGCCAGCAGCTCGGACAGAACGGCAACTAATGAAAAACTGTTTTTT.

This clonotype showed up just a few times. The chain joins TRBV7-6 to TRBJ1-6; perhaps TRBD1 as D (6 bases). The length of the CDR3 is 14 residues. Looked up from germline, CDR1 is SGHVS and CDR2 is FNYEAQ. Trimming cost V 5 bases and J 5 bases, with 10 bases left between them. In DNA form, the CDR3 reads TGTGCCAGCAGCCGGGACACTCATAATTCACCCCTCCACTTT. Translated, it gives CASSRDTHNSPLHF.

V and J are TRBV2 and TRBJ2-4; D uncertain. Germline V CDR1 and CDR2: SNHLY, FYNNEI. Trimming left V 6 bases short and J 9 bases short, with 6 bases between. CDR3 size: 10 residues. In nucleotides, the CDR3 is TGTGCCAGCAGAGGAGTCATTCAGTACTTC. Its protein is CASRGVIQYF.

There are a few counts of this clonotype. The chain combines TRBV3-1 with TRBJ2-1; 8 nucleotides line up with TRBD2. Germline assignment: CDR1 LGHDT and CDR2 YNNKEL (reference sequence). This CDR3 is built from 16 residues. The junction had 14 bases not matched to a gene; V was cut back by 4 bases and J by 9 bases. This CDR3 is CASSPNRGGRVREQFF. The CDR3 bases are TGTGCCAGCAGCCCGAACCGGGGGGGCCGAGTTCGTGAGCAGTTCTTC.

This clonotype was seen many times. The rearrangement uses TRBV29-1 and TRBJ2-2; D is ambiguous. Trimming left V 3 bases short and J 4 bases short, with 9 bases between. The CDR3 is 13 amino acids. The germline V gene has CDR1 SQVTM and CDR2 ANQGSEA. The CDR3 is CSVDPLATGELFF. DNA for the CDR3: TGCAGCGTTGACCCCCTCGCCACCGGGGAGCTGTTTTTT.

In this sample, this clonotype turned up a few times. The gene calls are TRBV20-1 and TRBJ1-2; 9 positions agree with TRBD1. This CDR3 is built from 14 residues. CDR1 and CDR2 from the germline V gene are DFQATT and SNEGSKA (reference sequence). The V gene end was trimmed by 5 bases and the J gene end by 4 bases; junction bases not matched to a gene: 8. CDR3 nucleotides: TGCAGTGCTGAGCTAAAACAGGGGGCCTATGGCTACACCTTC. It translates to CSAELKQGAYGYTF.

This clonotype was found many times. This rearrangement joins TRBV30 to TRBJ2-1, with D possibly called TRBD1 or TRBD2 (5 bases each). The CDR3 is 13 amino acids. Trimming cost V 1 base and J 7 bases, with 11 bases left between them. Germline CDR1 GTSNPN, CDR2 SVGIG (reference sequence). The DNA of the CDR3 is TGTGCCTGGAGTGGGGGGTTAAGGAATGAGCAGTTCTTC. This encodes CAWSGGLRNEQFF. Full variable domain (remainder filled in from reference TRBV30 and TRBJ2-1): SQTIHQWPATLVQPVGSPLSLECTVEGTSNPNLYWYRQAAGRGLQLLFYSVGIGQISSEVPQNLSASRPQDRQFILSSKKLLLSDSGFYLCAWSGGLRNEQFFGPGTRLTVL.

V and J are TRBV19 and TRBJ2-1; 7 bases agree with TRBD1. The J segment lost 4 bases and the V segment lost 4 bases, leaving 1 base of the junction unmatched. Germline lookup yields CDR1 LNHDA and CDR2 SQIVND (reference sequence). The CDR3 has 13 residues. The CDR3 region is CASSTRGYNEQFF. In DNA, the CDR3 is TGTGCCAGTAGTACCAGGGGGTACAATGAGCAGTTCTTC.

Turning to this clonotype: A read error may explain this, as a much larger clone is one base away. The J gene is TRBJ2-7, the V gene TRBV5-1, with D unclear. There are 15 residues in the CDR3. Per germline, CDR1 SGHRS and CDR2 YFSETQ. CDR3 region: CASSLEGGNSYEQHF. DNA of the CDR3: TGCGCCAGCAGCCTGGAAGGCGGAAACTCCTACGAGCAGCACTTC.

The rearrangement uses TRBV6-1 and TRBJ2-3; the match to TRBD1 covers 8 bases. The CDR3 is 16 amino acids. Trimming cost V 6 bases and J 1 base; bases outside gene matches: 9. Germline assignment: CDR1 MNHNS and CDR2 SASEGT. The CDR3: CASRPYGQGGTDTQYF. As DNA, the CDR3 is TGTGCCAGCAGGCCCTACGGACAGGGTGGCACAGATACGCAGTATTTT.

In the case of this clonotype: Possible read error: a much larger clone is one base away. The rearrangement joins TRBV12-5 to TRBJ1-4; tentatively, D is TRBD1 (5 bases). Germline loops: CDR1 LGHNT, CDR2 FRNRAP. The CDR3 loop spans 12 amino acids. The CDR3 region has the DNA TGTTCTAGTGGTTTTGAGGGGGAAAAACTGTTTTTT. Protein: CSSGFEGEKLFF.

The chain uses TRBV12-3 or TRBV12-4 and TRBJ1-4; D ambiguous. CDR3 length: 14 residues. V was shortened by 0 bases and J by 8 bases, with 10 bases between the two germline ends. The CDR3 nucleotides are TGTGCCAGCAGTTTAGCAGGGCCGGGGGAAAAACTGTTTTTT. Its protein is CASSLAGPGEKLFF.

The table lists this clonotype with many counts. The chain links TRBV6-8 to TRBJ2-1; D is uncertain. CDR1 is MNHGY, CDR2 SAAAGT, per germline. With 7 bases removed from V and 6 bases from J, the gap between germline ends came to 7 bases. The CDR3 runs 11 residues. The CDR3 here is CASIQGNEQFF. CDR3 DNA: TGTGCCAGCATACAAGGCAATGAGCAGTTCTTC.

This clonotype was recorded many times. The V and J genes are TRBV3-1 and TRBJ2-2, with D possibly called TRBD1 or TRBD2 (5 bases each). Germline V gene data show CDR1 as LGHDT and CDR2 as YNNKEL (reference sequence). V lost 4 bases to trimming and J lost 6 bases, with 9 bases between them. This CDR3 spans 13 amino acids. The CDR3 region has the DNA TGTGCCAGCAGCCCCGGGGCCTCCGGGGAGCTGTTTTTT. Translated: CASSPGASGELFF.

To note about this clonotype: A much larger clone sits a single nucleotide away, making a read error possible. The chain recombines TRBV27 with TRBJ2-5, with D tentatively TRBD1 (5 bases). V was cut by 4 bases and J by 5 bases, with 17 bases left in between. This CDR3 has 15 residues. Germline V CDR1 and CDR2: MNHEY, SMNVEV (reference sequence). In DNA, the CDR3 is TGTGCCAGCAGTTCTCAGCAGGGCTTTCGCGAGACCCAGTACTTC. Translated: CASSSQQGFRETQYF.

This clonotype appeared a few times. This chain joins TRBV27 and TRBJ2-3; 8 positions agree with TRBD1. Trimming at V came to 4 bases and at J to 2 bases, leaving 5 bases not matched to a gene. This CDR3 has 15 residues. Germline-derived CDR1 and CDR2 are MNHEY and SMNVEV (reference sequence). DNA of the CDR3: TGTGCCAGCAGTTCGGGACAGGCCCACACAGATACGCAGTATTTT. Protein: CASSSGQAHTDTQYF.

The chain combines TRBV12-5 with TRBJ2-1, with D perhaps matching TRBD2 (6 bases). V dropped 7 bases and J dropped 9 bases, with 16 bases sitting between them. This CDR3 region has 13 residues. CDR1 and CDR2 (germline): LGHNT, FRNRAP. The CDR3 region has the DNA TGTGCTAGTGCACTCAGCGGGTGGGGTGAGCAGTTCTTC. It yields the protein CASALSGWGEQFF.

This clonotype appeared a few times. For the CDR3, the DNA is TGCGCCAGCAGCTTCTCGACAGGGAGCAATGAGCAGTTCTTC. It translates to CASSFSTGSNEQFF. V and J are TRBV5-1 and TRBJ2-1; 7 positions agree with TRBD1. The CDR3 length is 14 residues. With 2 bases clipped from V and 6 bases from J, the junction kept 5 bases outside the gene matches. Germline lookup yields CDR1 SGHRS and CDR2 YFSETQ.

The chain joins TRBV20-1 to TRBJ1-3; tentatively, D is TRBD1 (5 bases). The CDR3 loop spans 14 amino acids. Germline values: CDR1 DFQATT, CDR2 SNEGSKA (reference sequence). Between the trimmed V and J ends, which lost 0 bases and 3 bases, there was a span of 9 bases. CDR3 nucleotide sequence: TGCAGTGCTAGAGAAGGGGCGAATGGAAACACCATATATTTT. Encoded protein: CSAREGANGNTIYF.

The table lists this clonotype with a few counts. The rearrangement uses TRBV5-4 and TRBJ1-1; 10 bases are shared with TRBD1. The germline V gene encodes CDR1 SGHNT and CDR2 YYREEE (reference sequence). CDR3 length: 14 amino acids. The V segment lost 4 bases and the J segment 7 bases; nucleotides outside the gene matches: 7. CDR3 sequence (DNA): TGTGCCAGCAGCGCGACAGGGGGCTCAGGTGAAGCTTTCTTT. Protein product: CASSATGGSGEAFF.

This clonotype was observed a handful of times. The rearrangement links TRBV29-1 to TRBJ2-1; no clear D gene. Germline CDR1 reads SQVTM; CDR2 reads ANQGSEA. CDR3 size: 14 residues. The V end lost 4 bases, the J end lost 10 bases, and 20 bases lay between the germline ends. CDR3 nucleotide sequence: TGCAGCGTTGTGGTTACGGGCACCCTAGGCGAGCAGTTCTTC. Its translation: CSVVVTGTLGEQFF.

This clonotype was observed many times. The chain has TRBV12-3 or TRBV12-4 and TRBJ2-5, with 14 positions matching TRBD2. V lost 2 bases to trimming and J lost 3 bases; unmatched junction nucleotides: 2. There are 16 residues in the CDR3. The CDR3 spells CASSLKGLAGEETQYF. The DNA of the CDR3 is TGTGCCAGCAGTTTAAAGGGACTAGCGGGGGAAGAGACCCAGTACTTC.

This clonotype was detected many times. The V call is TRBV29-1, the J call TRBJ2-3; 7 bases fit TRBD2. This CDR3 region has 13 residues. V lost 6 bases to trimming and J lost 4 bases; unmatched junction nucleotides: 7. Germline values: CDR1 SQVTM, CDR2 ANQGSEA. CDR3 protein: CSVPGLGSDTQYF. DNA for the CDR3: TGCAGCGTGCCCGGACTAGGATCAGATACGCAGTATTTT.

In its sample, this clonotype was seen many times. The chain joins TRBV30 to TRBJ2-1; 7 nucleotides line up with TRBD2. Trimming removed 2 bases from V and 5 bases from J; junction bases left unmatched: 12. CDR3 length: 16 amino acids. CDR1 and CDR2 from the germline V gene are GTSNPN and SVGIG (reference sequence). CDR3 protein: CAWSRVRGRADNEQFF. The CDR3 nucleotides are TGTGCCTGGAGTCGAGTTCGAGGGAGGGCCGACAATGAGCAGTTCTTC. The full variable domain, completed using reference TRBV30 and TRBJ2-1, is SQTIHQWPATLVQPVGSPLSLECTVEGTSNPNLYWYRQAAGRGLQLLFYSVGIGQISSEVPQNLSASRPQDRQFILSSKKLLLSDSGFYLCAWSRVRGRADNEQFFGPGTRLTVL.

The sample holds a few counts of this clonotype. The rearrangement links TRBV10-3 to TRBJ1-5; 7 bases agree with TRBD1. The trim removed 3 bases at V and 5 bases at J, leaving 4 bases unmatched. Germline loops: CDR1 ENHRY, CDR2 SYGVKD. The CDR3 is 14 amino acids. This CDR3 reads CAISEGRGDQPQHF. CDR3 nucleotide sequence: TGTGCCATCAGTGAAGGCAGGGGGGATCAGCCCCAGCATTTT.

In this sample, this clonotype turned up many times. For the CDR3, the DNA is TGTGCCAGTTTTCTAGCGGGGGGTTACAATGAGCAGTTCTTC. It translates to CASFLAGGYNEQFF. The V gene is TRBV12-3 or TRBV12-4, the J gene TRBJ2-1, with TRBD2 matching 11 bases. The CDR3 extends over 14 amino acids. With V trimmed by 9 bases and J by 4 bases, 5 bases remained unmatched.

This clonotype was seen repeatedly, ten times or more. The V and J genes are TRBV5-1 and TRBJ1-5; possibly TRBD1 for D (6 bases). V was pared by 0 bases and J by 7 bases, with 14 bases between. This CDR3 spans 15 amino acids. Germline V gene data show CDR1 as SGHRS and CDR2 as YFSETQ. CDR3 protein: CASSLGGQWGQPQHF. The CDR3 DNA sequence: TGCGCCAGCAGCTTGGGTGGACAGTGGGGGCAGCCCCAGCATTTT.